Listed here is a single TCR beta chain. What it binds is not known. The source of the sample is a study of response to subunit inactivated influenza vaccine. TCRdb independently ran MiXCR on the RT-PCR reads; one entry per CDR3 protein. The sample consists of fewer than 250,000 distinct CDR3 sequences, around an eighth of them appearing once. Whole-study findings and limits: Authors proposed each seasonal influenza vaccination draws in few new T cells.

V was clipped by 2 bases and J by 3 bases; unmatched bases: 3. CDR3 length: 14 residues. Germline-derived CDR1 and CDR2 are SEHNR and FQNEAQ (reference sequence). The chain joins TRBV7-9 to TRBJ2-5; the match to TRBD1 covers 7 bases. The sequenced sample was CD8+ T cells sorted from PBMCs, obtained about 5 days after vaccination. This TCR was recovered from a man aged 45-65 years who received an inactivated influenza vaccine. DNA of the CDR3: TGTGCCAGCAGCTTAATACAGGGGAAAGAGACCCAGTACTTC. Translating it yields CASSLIQGKETQYF.